A selection of T cell receptor beta chains follows, all from one sample in a study of T cell responses to AZD1222 COVID-19 vaccine. The assay was immunoSEQ multiplex PCR, and TCRdb's table has in-frame clones only and misses some. The data show under 40,000 clones, approximately 80% seen once. The sequencing used peripheral blood, collected 28 days after the second AZD1222 dose. The receptors stem from an adult who received the AZD1222 COVID-19 vaccine. The CDR3 runs from the conserved cysteine through the conserved F or W. A D gene is named only where the DNA matches it firmly. Clone size is stated in some rows and not others, as once, few, many or a class when expanded.

clone_size,d_call,j_call,v_call,cdr3_nt,cdr3_aa
once,NA,TRBJ1-1,TRBV18,TGTGCCAGCTCACCAGGGGCAGGAGGCATTCTTGAAGCTTTCTTT,CASSPGAGGILEAFF
NA,NA,TRBJ1-5,TRBV18,TGTGCCAGCTCAACAACCGAGGGGGTCGGCAATCAGCCCCAGCATTTT,CASSTTEGVGNQPQHF
NA,TRBD1,TRBJ1-1,TRBV5-8,TGTGCCAGCAGCCCTAGACAGGGTATGAGGACTGAAGCTTTCTTT,CASSPRQGMRTEAFF
NA,NA,TRBJ2-2,TRBV18,TGTGCCAGCTCACCACCGAATCCAGCGACCCCCACCGGGGAGCTGTTTTTT,CASSPPNPATPTGELFF
NA,NA,TRBJ2-5,TRBV28,TGTGCCAGCCAAGTGGGGGGCCAAGAGACCCAGTACTTC,CASQVGGQETQYF
NA,NA,TRBJ1-5,TRBV19,TGTGCCAGTAGACGCCAACATGGGGGCAATCAGCCCCAGCATTTT,CASRRQHGGNQPQHF
NA,NA,TRBJ1-4,TRBV6-5,TGTGCCAGCAGGGAGGACACCTGGCAGGAAAAACTGTTTTTT,CASREDTWQEKLFF
NA,NA,TRBJ2-5,TRBV19,TGTGCCAGTAGTATAGGGGGGGAGACCCAGTACTTC,CASSIGGETQYF
NA,NA,TRBJ1-5,TRBV15,TGTGCCACCAGCGAGGGCCAACTAGGCAATCAGCCCCAGCATTTT,CATSEGQLGNQPQHF
NA,TRBD2,TRBJ2-5,TRBV7-2,TGTGCCAGCAGCTTATCTCGCGGGAGGGGTGAGACCCAGTACTTC,CASSLSRGRGETQYF
NA,NA,TRBJ1-2,TRBV5-6,TGTGCCAGCAACTACGACGGGGGTCACTTTGGCTACACCTTC,CASNYDGGHFGYTF
NA,TRBD1,TRBJ1-2,TRBV3-1/TRBV3-2,TGTGCCAGCAGCGACACAGGGGGGCGTGGCTACACCTTC,CASSDTGGRGYTF
NA,NA,TRBJ2-7,TRBV5-1,TGCGCCAGCAGCTTGCAACAGGGCCCCTACGAGCAGTACTTC,CASSLQQGPYEQYF
few,NA,TRBJ2-2,TRBV5-4,TGTGCCAGCAGCCCGGCTGGGAAAACCGGGGAGCTGTTTTTT,CASSPAGKTGELFF
once,TRBD1,TRBJ1-2,TRBV28,TGTGCCAGCAGTGCAAGACAGGGGGGAAACTATGGCTACACCTTC,CASSARQGGNYGYTF
NA,NA,TRBJ1-5,TRBV6-1,TGTGCCAGCAGTGGGGGGGTCATAGAAGTTAATGCACAGCCCCAGCATTTT,CASSGGVIEVNAQPQHF
NA,TRBD2,TRBJ2-1,TRBV10-3,TGTGCCATCAGTGAGTCTAGGGCTAGCGGGATGAATGAGCAGTTCTTC,CAISESRASGMNEQFF
NA,NA,TRBJ2-5,TRBV30,TGTGCCTGGAGTGGTCACGCTTCTGGGGAGACCCAGTACTTC,CAWSGHASGETQYF
NA,NA,TRBJ2-7,TRBV7-2,TGTGCCAGCAGCTTAGTGAGGTACGAGCAGTACTTC,CASSLVRYEQYF
NA,NA,TRBJ1-3,TRBV2,TGTGCCAGCACCCCCGGTGGCAGCGGAAACACCATATATTTT,CASTPGGSGNTIYF
NA,NA,TRBJ2-5,TRBV5-1,TGCGCCAGCAGCTGGCAAGAGACCCAGTACTTC,CASSWQETQYF
NA,NA,TRBJ2-2,TRBV29-1,TGCAGCGTTCGGTCTGGGGGGCCCCGGGAGCTGTTTTTT,CSVRSGGPRELFF
NA,NA,TRBJ1-3,TRBV10-1,TGCGCCAGCAGTGAGTCGGGAAACACCATATATTTT,CASSESGNTIYF
NA,TRBD1,TRBJ2-3,TRBV7-9,TGTGCCAGCAGCCTGGGACAGTCATTCACAGATACGCAGTATTTT,CASSLGQSFTDTQYF
NA,NA,TRBJ1-6,TRBV15,TGTGCCACCAGCAAGGGGGAGGAACATTCACCCCTCCACTTT,CATSKGEEHSPLHF
NA,TRBD1,TRBJ2-1,TRBV6-1,TGTGCCAGCAGTGGGCAACTACTCCCTATGACAGGGGGAAGGAACAATGAGCAGTTCTTC,CASSGQLLPMTGGRNNEQFF
NA,NA,TRBJ1-1,TRBV4-1,TGCGCCAGCAGCCAAGTTCCAAGGGGCCCTGAAGCTTTCTTT,CASSQVPRGPEAFF
NA,NA,TRBJ1-2,TRBV7-2,TGTGCCAGCAGCTTAGTTGGAGTATCCAACTATGGCTACACCTTC,CASSLVGVSNYGYTF
few,TRBD1,TRBJ1-1,TRBV10-3,TGTGCCATCACTGGGACAGCTGGGACCACTGAAGCTTTCTTT,CAITGTAGTTEAFF
NA,TRBD1,TRBJ1-5,TRBV7-9,TGTGCCAGCAGCCTGACAGGGGGCAATCAGCCCCAGCATTTT,CASSLTGGNQPQHF
few,TRBD1,TRBJ1-2,TRBV12-5,TGTGCTAGTGGTTTCTCACAGGGGCTTTATGGCTACACCTTC,CASGFSQGLYGYTF
NA,TRBD1,TRBJ1-1,TRBV27,TGTGCCAGCAGCGACACGATGAGGGGGCGCCTAGAAGCTTTCTTT,CASSDTMRGRLEAFF
NA,NA,TRBJ1-2,TRBV11-2,TGTGCCAGCAGTTTAGGGAAGGTTATAAACTATGGCTACACCTTC,CASSLGKVINYGYTF
large,TRBD2,TRBJ2-1,TRBV6-4,TGTGCCAGCAGTGTGACTAGCGGGGGCAACAATGAGCAGTTCTTC,CASSVTSGGNNEQFF
NA,TRBD2,TRBJ2-2,TRBV18,TGTGCCAGCTCCCGAGGAAGCGGGAGTGGGGCCGGGGAGCTGTTTTTT,CASSRGSGSGAGELFF
NA,NA,TRBJ1-5,TRBV5-1,TGCGCCAGCAGCTTGGACATAGGAAACAATCAGCCCCAGCATTTT,CASSLDIGNNQPQHF
NA,NA,TRBJ1-3,TRBV19,TGTGCCAGTAGTATTCCGAGACCGGGACCCCGGACCGGTTTGGGAAACACCATATATTTT,CASSIPRPGPRTGLGNTIYF
NA,NA,TRBJ1-6,TRBV30,TGTGCCTGGAGTCCCGGGACAAACTTCCCCTATAATTCACCCCTCCACTTT,CAWSPGTNFPYNSPLHF
NA,TRBD1,TRBJ1-2,TRBV6-5,TGTGCCAGCAGTCCTTTTGGACAGGCCAACTATGGCTACACCTTC,CASSPFGQANYGYTF
NA,NA,TRBJ2-1,TRBV5-1,TGCGCCAGCAGCTTGGCTCCAATGGCTAGCTCCTACAATGAGCAGTTCTTC,CASSLAPMASSYNEQFF
few,TRBD1,TRBJ1-6,TRBV5-1,TGCGCCAGCAAGGCGACAGGGGGCAATTCACCCCTCCACTTT,CASKATGGNSPLHF
NA,TRBD2,TRBJ2-2,TRBV4-1,TGCGCCAGCAGCCCGAGGACTAGCGGGAGCCGTAACACCGGGGAGCTGTTTTTT,CASSPRTSGSRNTGELFF
NA,TRBD2,TRBJ2-1,TRBV24-1,TGTGCCACCAGTGATTTGGTCACTAGCGGGAGCTACAATGAGCAGTTCTTC,CATSDLVTSGSYNEQFF
NA,NA,TRBJ1-3,TRBV7-2,TGTGCCAGCAGCGTGGACATCGGAAACACCATATATTTT,CASSVDIGNTIYF
once,NA,TRBJ1-6,TRBV6-5,TGTGCCAGCAGTTACGGAAGCTCCTATAATTCACCCCTCCACTTT,CASSYGSSYNSPLHF
NA,NA,TRBJ1-2,TRBV5-1,TGCGCCAGCAGCTGGGGTAGCTCGGGACCAACAGGGGGCTACACCTTC,CASSWGSSGPTGGYTF
NA,NA,TRBJ2-5,TRBV6-1,TGTGCCAGCAGTGAAGGGACGCCCTTAAGGGAGACCCAGTACTTC,CASSEGTPLRETQYF
NA,TRBD1,TRBJ1-1,TRBV19,TGTGCCAGTAGTTGGGGACAGGGGAACACTGAAGCTTTCTTT,CASSWGQGNTEAFF